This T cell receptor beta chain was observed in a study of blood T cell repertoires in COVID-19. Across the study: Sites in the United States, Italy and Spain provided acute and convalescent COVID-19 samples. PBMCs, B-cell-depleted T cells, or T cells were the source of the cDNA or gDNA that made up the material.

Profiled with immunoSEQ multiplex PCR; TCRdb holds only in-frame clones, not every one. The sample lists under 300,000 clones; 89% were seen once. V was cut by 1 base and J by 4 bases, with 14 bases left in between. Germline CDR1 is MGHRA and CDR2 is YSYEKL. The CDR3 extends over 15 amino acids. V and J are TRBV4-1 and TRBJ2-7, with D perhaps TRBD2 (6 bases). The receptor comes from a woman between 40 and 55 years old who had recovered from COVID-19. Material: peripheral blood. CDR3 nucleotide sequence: TGCGCCAGCAGCCAAGGTGGGGGAGGAGGTTACGAGCAGTACTTC. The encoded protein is CASSQGGGGGYEQYF.